This entry concerns a single T cell receptor beta chain. No cognate antigen has been identified for it. No clone much larger than this one lies a single base away; base qualities are absent. V sheds 6 bases and J sheds 1 base, leaving 13 bases between their ends. From the cysteine up to the phenylalanine, the CDR3 has a length of 14 residues. Kept here is only the CDR3 DNA, which spans 42 bases and is read in frame from base 1. Based on the germline V gene, the CDR1 and CDR2 sequences are MDHEN and SYDVKM. The CDR3 regions of human TCRbeta chains were analyzed by immunosequencing. Per the original workflow: TCRs in the repertoires were compared against a reference library of SARS-CoV-2-specific TCRs that had been generated with the MIRA antigen-specificity platform. Breadth meant the fraction of unique TCRs that were SARS-CoV-2-associated, whereas depth meant the fraction of total T cells that were SARS-CoV-2-associated. Using the MIRA data, every spike-specific TCR was mapped to the spike region that the TCR reacted to and assigned to either a CD4 or a CD8 class. Log10-transformed breadth and depth values were compared by one-way ANOVA with Sidak's multiple comparisons tests. The table comes from immuneACCESS by way of TCRdb, which keeps in-frame sequences with V and J called. Part of the clones is missing from these tables; in studies checked, under half for an unresolved V gene and the rest for unknown reasons. The D gene and trimming were derived from the DNA, and the V and J assignments and clone size from that table. The sample has around 150,000 clones on record, 90% to 95% of them singletons. About 4.6% of the sample is in the top ten clones.

These data belong to a study of T cell responses to AZD1222 COVID-19 vaccine (dated by TCRdb to about 2021). Background for the entire study: A total of over 230 trial participants underwent TCR sequencing, of whom under 220 had received two doses of AZD1222 and approximately 25 had received two doses of the MenACWY control vaccine. Trial participants were enrolled into age subgroups of 18-55, 56-69 and 70-plus years, which contained roughly 150, 30 and 60 TCR-sequenced participants, respectively.

In the paper's terms, the time point label means: about 28 days (+/-7) after the second vaccine dose. AZD1222 recipients given second doses at about 4 weeks or at about 12 weeks were pooled, since spike-specific TCR depth and breadth were not found to differ between the two schedules. Vaccinee samples came from UK trials COV001 and COV002, including a single-blind randomized controlled phase 2/3 trial of AZD1222 (ChAdOx1 nCoV-19) in healthy adults. Trial participant PBMC samples were collected at day 0 and day 28 after the second dose for TCRbeta chain sequencing. What the study reported, not specific to this receptor: The 56-69-year group was small, and its depth increase did not reach significance, likely because of low power. Conclusions about previously exposed vaccinees are limited because only five or six AZD1222 recipients were SARS-CoV-2 seropositive at baseline. Participants were mostly white British and included more females than males, and it was suggested by the authors that clonal diversity may have been underestimated. No day 14 peak-response samples were available, so repertoires were characterized only after the peak T cell response. After two AZD1222 doses, spike-specific TCR breadth and depth were significantly higher than at day 0 and than in MenACWY recipients. Epitopes outside the regions mutated in the B.1.351 and B.1.1.7 variants were reportedly recognized by nearly half of the unique spike-specific TCRs. The whole spike protein was spanned by vaccine-associated CD4 TCRs, and dominant responses were seen in regions 160-218 and 743-854.

The chain employs TRBV28 and TRBJ2-7; there is no confident call for the D gene. The source of this sequence is an adult who received the AZD1222 COVID-19 vaccine. The source was peripheral blood, collected 28 days after the second AZD1222 dose. CDR3 sequence: CASRPRVWSYEQYF. The nucleotides are TGTGCCAGCAGACCTCGGGTGTGGTCCTACGAGCAGTACTTC.